The 2 T cell receptor beta chains below come from one sample, sequenced in a study of T cell responses to AZD1222 COVID-19 vaccine. Sequencing used immunoSEQ multiplex PCR; TCRdb keeps in-frame clones, though not all of them. The sample has 120,000 to 150,000 clones; 80% to 95% are singletons. Here the sequenced sample was peripheral blood, taken on day 0 of MenACWY control vaccination. Receptor source: an adult in good health.

The genes are TRBV5-4 and TRBJ2-7; 9 bases fit TRBD1. The germline CDR1 and CDR2 sequences are SGHNT and YYREEE (reference sequence). V lost 0 bases and J lost 2; bases outside the gene matches: 0. This CDR3 has 14 amino acids. CDR3 sequence: CASSLDRGPYEQYF. CDR3 sequence (DNA): TGTGCCAGCAGCTTGGACAGGGGGCCCTACGAGCAGTACTTC.

The J gene is TRBJ2-1, the V gene TRBV6-4, with D tentatively TRBD2 (5 bases). Trimming pared 0 bases from V and 7 bases from J, leaving 10 bases between. This CDR3 has 14 amino acids. CDR1 is MRHNA, CDR2 SNTAGT, per germline. CDR3 coding DNA: TGTGCCAGCAGTGACTCAGCGGACCATAATGAGCAGTTCTTC. It encodes CASSDSADHNEQFF.